These 12 T cell receptor beta chains originate from one sample sequenced in a study of cytomegalovirus exposure and HLA in healthy donors (dated by TCRdb to 2015 to 2018). The protocol used for the library was the immunoSEQ multiplex PCR assay. The multiplex PCR relied on a mix of 60 forward primers for TCR Vbeta segments and 13 reverse primers for TCR Jbeta segments. The table was pulled from immuneACCESS by TCRdb, which kept in-frame rearrangements only. Such tables lose some clones; where checked, under half of the loss comes from unresolved V genes, and the rest has no known cause. A total of 190,000 or so clones appear in this sample, more than 65% of them only once. 1.5% of the sample comes from the top ten. Material for sequencing was PBMCs. The receptor source for this set is a girl between 5 and 17 years old in good health and CMV-seropositive.

This chain connects TRBV4-3 to TRBJ2-4; tentatively, D is TRBD2 (5 bases). The CDR3 loop spans 14 amino acids. Germline lookup yields CDR1 LGHNA and CDR2 YSLEER. V lost 0 bases and J lost 8, with 11 bases in between. The CDR3 reads CASSQDRGRDIQYF. The CDR3 DNA sequence: TGCGCCAGCAGCCAAGACCGGGGAAGGGACATTCAGTACTTC.

The chain has TRBV30 and TRBJ1-5, with 7 bases lining up with TRBD1. Germline V gene sequence: CDR1 GTSNPN, CDR2 SVGIG (reference sequence). This CDR3 region has 15 residues. The V gene end was trimmed by 2 bases and the J gene end by 0 bases; junction bases not matched to a gene: 4. CDR3 DNA sequence: TGTGCCTGGAGTCCCGGGACAGTTAGCAATCAGCCCCAGCATTTT. Translation gives CAWSPGTVSNQPQHF.

The CDR3 loop is CASSLAANTGELFF. The DNA of the CDR3 is TGCGCCAGCAGCTTGGCCGCGAACACCGGGGAGCTGTTTTTT. The chain is built from TRBV5-1 and TRBJ2-2; D uncertain. V was shortened by 0 bases and J by 0 bases, with 3 bases between the two germline ends. Germline loops: CDR1 SGHRS, CDR2 YFSETQ. The length of the CDR3 is 14 residues.

In nucleotides, the CDR3 is TGTGCCAGCAGTGGGGTTCAGGGGGTGGATTCACCCCTCCACTTT. It yields the protein CASSGVQGVDSPLHF. The V gene is TRBV2, the J gene TRBJ1-6; 7 bases align to TRBD1. With 4 bases clipped from V and 8 bases from J, the junction kept 8 bases outside the gene matches. Germline CDR1 reads SNHLY; CDR2 reads FYNNEI. The CDR3 spans 15 residues.

The sample holds a few counts of this clone. The gene calls are TRBV18 and TRBJ2-1; D is possibly TRBD2 (7 bases). The V gene lost 5 bases and the J gene lost 2 bases, with 10 bases spanning the gap. There are 14 residues in the CDR3. Per germline, CDR1 KGHSH and CDR2 LQKENI. CDR3 protein: CASSGRDTYNEQFF. The CDR3 nucleotides read TGTGCCAGCTCAGGGAGGGACACCTACAATGAGCAGTTCTTC.

CDR3 bases: TGTGCCAGCAGCTTGGGGACACAGGGGTATGAGCAGTTCTTC. The encoded protein is CASSLGTQGYEQFF. The chain couples TRBV5-4 to TRBJ2-1; 7 bases map to TRBD1. The CDR3 runs 14 residues. Germline CDR1 and CDR2: SGHNT and YYREEE (reference sequence). Trimming cost V 0 bases and J 8 bases; bases outside gene matches: 5. Combining the CDR3 with reference TRBV5-4 and TRBJ2-1 gives the whole variable domain ETGVTQSPTHLIKTRGQQVTLRCSSQSGHNTVSWYQQALGQGPQFIFQYYREEENGRGNFPPRFSGLQFPNYSSELNVNALELDDSALYLCASSLGTQGYEQFFGPGTRLTVL.

This clone was counted only a few times. The gene calls are TRBV6-1 and TRBJ1-1; TRBD1 agrees at 7 bases. The CDR3 covers 14 residues. Germline lookup yields CDR1 MNHNS and CDR2 SASEGT. V shed 6 bases and J 6 bases; nucleotides not matched to a gene: 10. The CDR3 sequence: CASSMTGSTSEAFF. The CDR3 region has the DNA TGTGCCAGCAGCATGACAGGGTCGACCTCTGAAGCTTTCTTT.

The rearrangement links TRBV6-1 to TRBJ1-2, with 11 bases fitting TRBD1. The CDR3 has 15 amino acids. The V and J ends lost 0 bases and 6 bases, in that order; junction bases with no gene match: 3. Germline CDR1 and CDR2: MNHNS and SASEGT. The CDR3 nucleotides are TGTGCCAGCAGTGAAGCGGACAGGGGGCGGCATGGCTACACCTTC. It translates to CASSEADRGRHGYTF.

The table lists this clone with a count of one. The chain couples TRBV5-1 to TRBJ2-3; 11 bases fit TRBD1. The CDR3 loop spans 13 amino acids. Per the germline V gene, CDR1 is SGHRS and CDR2 is YFSETQ. V lost 4 bases to trimming and J lost 6 bases; unmatched junction nucleotides: 1. CDR3 sequence: CASSRTGGDTQYF. The CDR3 nucleotides are TGCGCCAGCAGCCGGACAGGGGGCGATACGCAGTATTTT.

The chain is built from TRBV2 and TRBJ2-7, with 8 nucleotides matching TRBD1. Germline trimming cut 8 bases from V and 7 bases from J; bases unmatched to any gene: 7. Germline CDR1 and CDR2: SNHLY and FYNNEI. CDR3 length equals 12 residues. CDR3 sequence (DNA): TGTGCCAGCGCACAGGGGGGAAAGGAGCAGTACTTC. Amino acids: CASAQGGKEQYF.

The gene calls are TRBV5-6 and TRBJ2-7; D gene unclear. Germline V lookup: CDR1 SGHDT, CDR2 YYEEEE. This CDR3 is built from 11 residues. V lost 4 bases, J lost 2 bases, and 4 bases lay in between. The CDR3: CASSGPYEQYF. The CDR3 DNA sequence: TGTGCCAGCAGCGGGCCCTACGAGCAGTACTTC.

V usage is TRBV5-1 and J usage is TRBJ1-1; D not resolved. Trimming removed 4 bases at V and 4 bases at J, with 11 bases between. Looked up from germline, CDR1 is SGHRS and CDR2 is YFSETQ. The CDR3 loop spans 13 amino acids. The CDR3: CASSQVQSTEAFF. The CDR3 coding sequence is TGCGCCAGCAGCCAGGTACAAAGCACTGAAGCTTTCTTT.